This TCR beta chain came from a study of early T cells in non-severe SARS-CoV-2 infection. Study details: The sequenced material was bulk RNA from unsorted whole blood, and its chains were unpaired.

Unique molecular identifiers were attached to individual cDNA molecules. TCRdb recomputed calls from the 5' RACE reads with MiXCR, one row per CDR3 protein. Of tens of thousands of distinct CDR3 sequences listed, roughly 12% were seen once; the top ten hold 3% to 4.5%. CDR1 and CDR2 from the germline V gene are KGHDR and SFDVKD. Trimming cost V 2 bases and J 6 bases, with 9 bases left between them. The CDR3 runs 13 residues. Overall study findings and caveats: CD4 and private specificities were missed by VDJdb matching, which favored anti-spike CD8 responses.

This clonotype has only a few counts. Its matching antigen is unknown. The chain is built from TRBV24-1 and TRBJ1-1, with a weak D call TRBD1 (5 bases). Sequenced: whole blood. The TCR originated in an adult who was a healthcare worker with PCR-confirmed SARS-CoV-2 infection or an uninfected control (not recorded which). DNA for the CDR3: TGTGCCACCAGTGATTCCGACAGACCTGAAGCTTTCTTT. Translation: CATSDSDRPEAFF.